This TCR beta chain derives from a study of blood T cell repertoires in COVID-19. Overall study: From T cells, B-cell-depleted T cells, or PBMCs came the material, which was cDNA or gDNA.

CDR1 is SGHTA and CDR2 is FQGNSA in the germline V gene. This CDR3 has 14 residues. Trimming left V 1 base short and J 4 bases short, with 9 bases between. Notes on this clone: Other nucleotide sequences from this sample produce the same CDR3.

Clones were sequenced by immunoSEQ multiplex PCR, and TCRdb holds only the in-frame ones, with some missing. The data show around 230,000 clones, about nine tenths seen once. The sequence was obtained from a man in his 60s who had recovered from COVID-19. The chain combines TRBV7-2 with TRBJ2-3, with D possibly being TRBD2 (5 bases). Sequencing used peripheral blood. In DNA, the CDR3 is TGTGCCAGCAGCTTAGAAGGAGGTCCAGATACGCAGTATTTT. Its protein product is CASSLEGGPDTQYF.